This T cell receptor (beta chain) appears in the sequencing data of a study of T cell responses to AZD1222 COVID-19 vaccine. The data were produced by immunoSEQ multiplex PCR, yet TCRdb's version contains in-frame clones alone and is incomplete. The sample lists roughly 140,000 clones; just over 90% were seen once. The V gene lost 3 bases and the J gene lost 10 bases, with 13 bases spanning the gap. The CDR3 is 14 amino acids. Germline CDR1 and CDR2: WNHNN and SYGVQD (reference sequence). The clonotype was recovered from an adult who received the AZD1222 COVID-19 vaccine. This rearrangement joins TRBV10-1 to TRBJ1-6; D might be TRBD1 (5 bases). The starting material was peripheral blood, obtained 28 days after the second AZD1222 dose. Here the CDR3 reads CASSDRRGLSPLHF. The CDR3 DNA is TGCGCCAGCAGTGACAGGAGGGGTCTCTCACCCCTCCACTTT.